This T cell receptor beta chain was retrieved from a study of cytomegalovirus exposure and HLA in healthy donors. Broader study findings: Analyses of presence and absence presupposed an approximately uniform sequencing depth across donors. TCR beta V- and J-gene trimming was later associated with a missense DCLRE1C variant.

Points on this clone: The antigen remains unidentified.

The CDR3 is 15 amino acids. V was cut by 4 bases and J by 0 bases, with 14 bases left in between. From germline, CDR1 is SGHRS and CDR2 YFSETQ. It was healthy bone marrow donors who served as donors. The study ran its PCR with 60 Vbeta and 13 Jbeta primers. Study processing details: Counted up in a later analysis, unique TCR beta chains came to approximately 77 million, with around 10 million shared. Here immunoSEQ multiplex PCR was the method, and the copy in TCRdb shows in-frame clones only, minus some. V and J calls and clone size are copied from that table; D and trimming were computed from the DNA. Of more than 90,000 clones in the sample, approximately 80% are singletons; the top ten hold approximately 8%.

This TCR derives from a female donor in good health and CMV-seronegative. The sequenced sample consisted of PBMCs. The chain employs TRBV5-1 and TRBJ2-7, with D possibly matching TRBD2 (6 bases). The CDR3 reads CASSHGTPSSYEQYF. DNA of the CDR3: TGCGCCAGCAGCCACGGGACTCCTAGCTCCTACGAGCAGTACTTC.